The 5 T cell receptor beta chains given below trace back to one sample, sequenced in a study of shared clonotypes between healthy human individuals. Profiling relied on immunoSEQ multiplex PCR, and the TCRdb table lists in-frame clones only, not all of them. The sample comprises 400,000 to 550,000 clones, 70% to 80% of which are singletons, and approximately 12% rests with the top ten. Input material: PBMCs. The receptors here all came from a middle-aged woman in good health. Some clones in this sample may be carry-over from other donors' samples.

This chain joins TRBV19 and TRBJ2-3; D could derive from TRBD1 or TRBD2 (5 bases each). The CDR3 is made up of 17 amino acids. Germline V lookup: CDR1 LNHDA, CDR2 SQIVND (reference sequence). Trimming took 1 base from V and 4 from J, leaving 18 bases between them. CDR3 nucleotide sequence: TGTGCCAGTAGTATAGTTGGCCCGGGGCTTTCGCCAGATACGCAGTATTTT. Amino acid sequence: CASSIVGPGLSPDTQYF.

The chain recombines TRBV4-1 with TRBJ1-3, with 8 positions matching TRBD1. The CDR3 has 15 residues. V trimming: 4 bases; J trimming: 4 bases; junction bases outside the gene matches: 6. Germline-derived CDR1 and CDR2 are MGHRA and YSYEKL. This chain's CDR3 is CASSRIQGGGNTIYF. CDR3 bases: TGCGCCAGCAGCCGCATACAGGGGGGCGGAAACACCATATATTTT.

The rearrangement links TRBV5-1 to TRBJ2-7; D is perhaps TRBD2 (6 bases). CDR3 size: 13 residues. The V gene lost 5 bases and the J gene lost 0 bases, with 9 bases spanning the gap. Per germline, CDR1 SGHRS and CDR2 YFSETQ. Here the CDR3 DNA reads TGCGCCAGCAGGGAGGGATTCTCCTACGAGCAGTACTTC. It encodes CASREGFSYEQYF.

V usage is TRBV19 and J usage is TRBJ1-2, with TRBD1 matching over 8 bases. CDR1 is LNHDA and CDR2 is SQIVND in the germline V gene (reference sequence). Germline trimming cut 1 base from V and 7 bases from J; bases unmatched to any gene: 8. This CDR3 is built from 15 residues. CDR3 amino acids: CASSIGRRQGTGYTF. The CDR3 bases are TGTGCCAGTAGTATAGGGCGCCGACAGGGGACTGGCTACACCTTC.

This clone was seen repeatedly, ten times or more. The rearrangement uses TRBV28 and TRBJ1-6; 8 bases map to TRBD1. This CDR3 has 16 amino acids. Germline V lookup: CDR1 MDHEN, CDR2 SYDVKM. After removal of 4 bases from V and 6 bases from J, the junction contained 8 bases not matched to a gene. In DNA, the CDR3 is TGTGCCAGCAGTTACTGGGGCACAGGGGGTAATTCACCCCTCCACTTT. Amino acid sequence: CASSYWGTGGNSPLHF.